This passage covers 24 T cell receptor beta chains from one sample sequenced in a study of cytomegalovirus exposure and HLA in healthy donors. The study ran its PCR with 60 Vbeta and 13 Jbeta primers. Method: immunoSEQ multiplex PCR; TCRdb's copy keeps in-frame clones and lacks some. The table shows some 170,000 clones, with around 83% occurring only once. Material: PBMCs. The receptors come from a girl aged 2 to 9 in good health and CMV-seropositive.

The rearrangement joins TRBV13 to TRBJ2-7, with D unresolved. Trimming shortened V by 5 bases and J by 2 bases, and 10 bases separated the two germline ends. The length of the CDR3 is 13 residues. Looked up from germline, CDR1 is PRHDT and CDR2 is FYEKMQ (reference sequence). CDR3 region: CASSPAETYEQYF. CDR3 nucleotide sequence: TGTGCCAGCAGCCCCGCGGAAACCTACGAGCAGTACTTC.

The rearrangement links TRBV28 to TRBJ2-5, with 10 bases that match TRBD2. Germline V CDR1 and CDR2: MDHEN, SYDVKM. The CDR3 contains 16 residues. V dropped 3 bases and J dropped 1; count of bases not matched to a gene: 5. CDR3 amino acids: CASSFWTSGPQETQYF. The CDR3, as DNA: TGTGCCAGCAGTTTCTGGACTAGCGGTCCCCAAGAGACCCAGTACTTC. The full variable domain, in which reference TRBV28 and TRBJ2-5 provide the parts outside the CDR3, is DVKVTQSSRYLVKRTGEKVFLECVQDMDHENMFWYRQDPGLGLRLIYFSYDVKMKEKGDIPEGYSVSREKKERFSLILESASTNQTSMYLCASSFWTSGPQETQYFGPGTRLLVL.

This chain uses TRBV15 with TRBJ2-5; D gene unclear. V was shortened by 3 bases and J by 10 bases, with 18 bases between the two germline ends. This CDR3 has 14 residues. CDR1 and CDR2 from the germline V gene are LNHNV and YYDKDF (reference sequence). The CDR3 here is CATSRKDSPRDQYF. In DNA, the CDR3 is TGTGCCACCAGCAGGAAAGACTCCCCTCGCGACCAGTACTTC.

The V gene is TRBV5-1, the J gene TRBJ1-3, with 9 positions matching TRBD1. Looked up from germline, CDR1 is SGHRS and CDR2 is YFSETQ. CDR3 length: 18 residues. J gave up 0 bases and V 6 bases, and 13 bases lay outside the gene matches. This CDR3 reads CASKSGTGHISSGNTIYF. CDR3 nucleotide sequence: TGCGCCAGCAAATCCGGGACAGGGCACATCTCCTCTGGAAACACCATATATTTT.

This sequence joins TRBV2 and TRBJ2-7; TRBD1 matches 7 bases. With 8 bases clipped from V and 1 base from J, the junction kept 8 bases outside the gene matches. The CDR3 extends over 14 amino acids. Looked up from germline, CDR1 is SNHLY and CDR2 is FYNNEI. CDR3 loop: CASSGTEGSYEQYF. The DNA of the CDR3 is TGTGCCAGCTCCGGGACAGAGGGATCCTACGAGCAGTACTTC.

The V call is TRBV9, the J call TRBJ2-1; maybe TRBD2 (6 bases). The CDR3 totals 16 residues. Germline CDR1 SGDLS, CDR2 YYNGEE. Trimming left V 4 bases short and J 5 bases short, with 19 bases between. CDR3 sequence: CASSPSHGRGNNEQFF. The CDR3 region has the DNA TGTGCCAGCAGCCCTAGTCACGGGCGGGGAAACAATGAGCAGTTCTTC.

The CDR3 is CASSPRPSGQKNQPQHF. The CDR3 bases are TGCGCCAGCAGCCCGAGACCATCGGGACAGAAAAATCAGCCCCAGCATTTT. The chain combines TRBV4-1 with TRBJ1-5; 7 positions match TRBD1. The CDR3 is 17 amino acids. V shed 4 bases and J 4 bases; nucleotides not matched to a gene: 13. In germline, CDR1 is MGHRA, CDR2 YSYEKL.

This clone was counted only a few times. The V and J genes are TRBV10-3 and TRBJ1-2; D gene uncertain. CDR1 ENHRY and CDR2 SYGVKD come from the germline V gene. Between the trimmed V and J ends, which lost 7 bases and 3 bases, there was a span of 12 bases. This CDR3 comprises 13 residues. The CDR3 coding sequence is TGTGCCATCAACGCGGAGCATGACTATGGCTACACCTTC. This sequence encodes CAINAEHDYGYTF.

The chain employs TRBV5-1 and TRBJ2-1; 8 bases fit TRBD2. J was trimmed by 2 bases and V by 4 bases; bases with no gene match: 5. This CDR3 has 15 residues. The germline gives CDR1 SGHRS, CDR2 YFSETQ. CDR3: CASSLAGLAYNEQFF. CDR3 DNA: TGCGCCAGCAGCCTAGCGGGCCTAGCCTACAATGAGCAGTTCTTC.

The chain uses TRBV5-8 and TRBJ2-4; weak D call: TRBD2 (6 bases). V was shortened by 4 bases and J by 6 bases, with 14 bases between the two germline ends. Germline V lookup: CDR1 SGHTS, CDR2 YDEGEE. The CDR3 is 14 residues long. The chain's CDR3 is CASSGGGYGNIQYF. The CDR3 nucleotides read TGTGCCAGCAGCGGTGGGGGGTATGGAAACATTCAGTACTTC.

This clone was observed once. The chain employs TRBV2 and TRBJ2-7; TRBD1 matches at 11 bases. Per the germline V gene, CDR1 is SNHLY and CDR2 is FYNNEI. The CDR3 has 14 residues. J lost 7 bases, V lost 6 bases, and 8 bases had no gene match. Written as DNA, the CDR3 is TGTGCCAGCAGGGACGGGACAGGGGGGCAAGAGCAGTACTTC. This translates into CASRDGTGGQEQYF.

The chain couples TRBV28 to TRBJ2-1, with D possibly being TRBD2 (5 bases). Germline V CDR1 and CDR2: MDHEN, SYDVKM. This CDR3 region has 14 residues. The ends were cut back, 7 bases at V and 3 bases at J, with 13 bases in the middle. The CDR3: CASTSPSSYNEQFF. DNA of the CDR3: TGTGCCAGCACCTCTCCTAGCAGCTACAATGAGCAGTTCTTC.

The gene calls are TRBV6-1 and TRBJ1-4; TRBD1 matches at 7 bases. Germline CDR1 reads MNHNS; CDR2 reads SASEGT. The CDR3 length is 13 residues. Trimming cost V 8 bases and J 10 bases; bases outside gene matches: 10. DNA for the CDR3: TGTGCCAGCGCATCCGGGACAGTGGTAAAACTGTTTTTT. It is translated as CASASGTVVKLFF.

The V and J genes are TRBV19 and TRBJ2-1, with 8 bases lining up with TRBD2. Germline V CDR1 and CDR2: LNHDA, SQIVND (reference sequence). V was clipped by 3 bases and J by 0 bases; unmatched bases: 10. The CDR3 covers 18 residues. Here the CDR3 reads CASSILGVLAGSYNEQFF. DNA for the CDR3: TGTGCCAGTAGTATCTTAGGGGTGCTAGCGGGCTCCTACAATGAGCAGTTCTTC.

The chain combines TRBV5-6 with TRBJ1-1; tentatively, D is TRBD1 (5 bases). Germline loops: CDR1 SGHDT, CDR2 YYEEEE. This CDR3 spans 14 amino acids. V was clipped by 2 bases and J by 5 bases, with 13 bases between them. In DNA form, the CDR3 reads TGTGCCAGCAGCTTAAGTCACGGGGGTACTGAAGCTTTCTTT. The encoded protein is CASSLSHGGTEAFF.

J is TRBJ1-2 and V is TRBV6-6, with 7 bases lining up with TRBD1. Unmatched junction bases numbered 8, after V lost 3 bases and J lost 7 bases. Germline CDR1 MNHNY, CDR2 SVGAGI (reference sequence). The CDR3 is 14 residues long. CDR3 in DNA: TGTGCCAGCAGTTATTTAAGACAGGGAGGTGGCTACACCTTC. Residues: CASSYLRQGGGYTF.

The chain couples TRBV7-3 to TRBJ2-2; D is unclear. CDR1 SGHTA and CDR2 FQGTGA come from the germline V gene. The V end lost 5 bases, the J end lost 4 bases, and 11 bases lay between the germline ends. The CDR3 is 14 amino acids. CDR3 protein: CASSPGQATGELFF. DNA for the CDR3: TGTGCCAGCAGCCCTGGGCAGGCCACCGGGGAGCTGTTTTTT.

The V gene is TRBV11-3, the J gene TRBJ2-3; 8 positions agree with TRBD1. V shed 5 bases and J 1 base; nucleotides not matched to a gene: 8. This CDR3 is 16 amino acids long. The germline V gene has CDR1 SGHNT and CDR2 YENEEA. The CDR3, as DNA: TGTGCCAGCAGCCAACGGACAGGGATTGGCACAGATACGCAGTATTTT. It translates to CASSQRTGIGTDTQYF.

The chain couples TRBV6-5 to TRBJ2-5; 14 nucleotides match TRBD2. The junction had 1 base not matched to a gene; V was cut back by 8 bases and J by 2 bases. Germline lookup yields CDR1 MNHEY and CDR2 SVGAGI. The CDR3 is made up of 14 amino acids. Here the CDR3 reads CASRLAGGQETQYF. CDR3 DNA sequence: TGTGCCAGCCGACTAGCGGGAGGGCAAGAGACCCAGTACTTC.

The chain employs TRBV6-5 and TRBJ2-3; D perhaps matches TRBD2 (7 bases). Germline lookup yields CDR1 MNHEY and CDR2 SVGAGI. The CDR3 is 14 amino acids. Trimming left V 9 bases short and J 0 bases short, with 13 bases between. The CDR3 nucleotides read TGTGCCAGTGCCGGGGGGCCTAGCACAGATACGCAGTATTTT. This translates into CASAGGPSTDTQYF.

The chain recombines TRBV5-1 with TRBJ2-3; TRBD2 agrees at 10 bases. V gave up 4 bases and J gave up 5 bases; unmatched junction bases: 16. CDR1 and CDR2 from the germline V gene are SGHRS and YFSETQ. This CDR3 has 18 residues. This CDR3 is CASSARGRLAGVGDTQYF. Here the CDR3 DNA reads TGCGCCAGCAGCGCAAGGGGGCGGCTAGCGGGAGTAGGAGATACGCAGTATTTT.

The CDR3 bases are TGTGCCAGTACCGATTTACGAGGACAGGGGGAGATGAACACTGAAGCTTTCTTT. This gives the protein CASTDLRGQGEMNTEAFF. The chain couples TRBV19 to TRBJ1-1; the match to TRBD1 covers 10 bases. The germline V gene has CDR1 LNHDA and CDR2 SQIVND (reference sequence). The V gene end was trimmed by 7 bases and the J gene end by 0 bases; junction bases not matched to a gene: 14. The CDR3 runs to 18 residues.

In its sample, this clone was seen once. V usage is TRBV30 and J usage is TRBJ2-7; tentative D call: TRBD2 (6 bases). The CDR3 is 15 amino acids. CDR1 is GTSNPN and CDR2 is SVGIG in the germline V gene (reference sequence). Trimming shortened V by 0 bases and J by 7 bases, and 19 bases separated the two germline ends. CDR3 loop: CAWSVRAGTTLEQYF. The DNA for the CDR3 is TGTGCCTGGAGTGTACGGGCGGGGACCACCCTGGAGCAGTACTTC. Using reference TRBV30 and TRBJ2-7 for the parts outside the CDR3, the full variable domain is SQTIHQWPATLVQPVGSPLSLECTVEGTSNPNLYWYRQAAGRGLQLLFYSVGIGQISSEVPQNLSASRPQDRQFILSSKKLLLSDSGFYLCAWSVRAGTTLEQYFGPGTRLTVT.

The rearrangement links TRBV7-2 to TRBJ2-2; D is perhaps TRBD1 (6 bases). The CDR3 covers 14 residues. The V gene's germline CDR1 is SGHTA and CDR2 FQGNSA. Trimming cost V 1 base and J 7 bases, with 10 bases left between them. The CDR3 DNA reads TGTGCCAGCAGCTTAGTAAGGGGGAACGGGGAGCTGTTTTTT. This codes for CASSLVRGNGELFF.